Here is one T cell receptor beta chain with its context. Additional DNA sequences in this sample encode the identical CDR3. Assay: immunoSEQ multiplex PCR; the TCRdb copy retains only in-frame clones and omits some. The data show roughly 60,000 clones, 75% to 90% seen once. These data are taken from a study of technical replicates of blood from a few donors. Germline lookup yields CDR1 SGHRS and CDR2 YFSETQ. Trimming took off 0 bases at V and 5 bases at J, with 8 bases between the two ends. This CDR3 comprises 13 residues. The chain employs TRBV5-1 and TRBJ2-5; perhaps TRBD2 as D (5 bases). The receptor was derived from a human donor in good health. Some clones in this sample may be carry-over from other donors' samples. The sample comprised PBMCs. For the CDR3, the DNA is TGCGCCAGCAGCTTGGGCGGGTCCGAGACCCAGTACTTC. Protein product: CASSLGGSETQYF. The full variable domain, completed using reference TRBV5-1 and TRBJ2-5, is KAGVTQTPRYLIKTRGQQVTLSCSPISGHRSVSWYQQTPGQGLQFLFEYFSETQRNKGNFPGRFSGRQFSNSRSEMNVSTLELGDSALYLCASSLGGSETQYFGPGTRLLVL.